Listed below are T cell receptor beta chains from one sample, sequenced in a study of technical replicates of blood from a few donors. The protocol was immunoSEQ multiplex PCR, while the TCRdb copy is restricted to in-frame clones and leaves out a portion. The sample lists some 82,000 clones, 97% seen once, with 0.15% to 0.2% in the top ten. Sequencing input: T cells isolated from PBMCs. The receptors come from a human donor in good health. Each CDR3 is given with its conserved first and last residue. The D gene is left open where the match is weak. Where a row states a size, it is once, few, many or the class of an expanded clone; other rows omit it.

TGTGCCAGCAGCCAACAGGGGAACACTGAAGCTTTCTTT,CASSQQGNTEAFF,TRBV14,TRBJ1-1,NA,NA
TGTGCCAGCAGCCTCAGGGGCTGGGTCAATCAGCCCCAGCATTTT,CASSLRGWVNQPQHF,TRBV6-5,TRBJ1-5,once,NA
TGCGCCAGCAGCATCGGGACAGGAGCTAGCTCAGATACGCAGTATTTT,CASSIGTGASSDTQYF,TRBV5-1,TRBJ2-3,NA,TRBD1
TGCGCCAGCAGCTTAGGGACAGGGAGGAACACTGAAGCTTTCTTT,CASSLGTGRNTEAFF,TRBV5-1,TRBJ1-1,NA,TRBD1
TGTGCCAGCTCACTTCAGGGTCAGGGATACGAGCAGTACTTC,CASSLQGQGYEQYF,TRBV18,TRBJ2-7,once,NA
TGCGCCAGCAGCCCGGGGGACAGCTTCTCCTACAATGAGCAGTTCTTC,CASSPGDSFSYNEQFF,TRBV4-1,TRBJ2-1,NA,NA
TGTGCCAGTAGGGTCCAGGGGGCAGGTAGCAATCAGCCCCAGCATTTT,CASRVQGAGSNQPQHF,TRBV19,TRBJ1-5,NA,TRBD1
TGTGCCAGTAGTATCCCGGGGGACGCGAACACTGAAGCTTTCTTT,CASSIPGDANTEAFF,TRBV19,TRBJ1-1,NA,NA
TGCGCCAGCAGCTTCGGACAGGATACAGATACGCAGTATTTT,CASSFGQDTDTQYF,TRBV5-1,TRBJ2-3,NA,TRBD1
TGTGCCAGCAGCTTAGATATGGCAGGGATTGATGGCTACACCTTC,CASSLDMAGIDGYTF,TRBV11-2,TRBJ1-2,NA,NA
TGCGCCAGCAGCTTCCGGGAGTACGAGCAGTACTTC,CASSFREYEQYF,TRBV5-1,TRBJ2-7,NA,NA
TGTGCCAGCAGCTCTCTTACAGGGGGATACGACGAGCAGTACTTC,CASSSLTGGYDEQYF,TRBV7-6,TRBJ2-7,NA,TRBD1
TGTGCCTGGAGCAGAACAGGGGACAATCAGCCCCAGCATTTT,CAWSRTGDNQPQHF,TRBV30,TRBJ1-5,NA,TRBD1
TGTGCCAGCAGCCAAGATATCAGGGGGTTGGAGTACTTC,CASSQDIRGLEYF,TRBV14,TRBJ2-7,NA,TRBD1
TGTGCCACCAGCAGAGACCCGACCGGGGAGCTGTTTTTT,CATSRDPTGELFF,TRBV15,TRBJ2-2,once,NA
TGTGCCAGCAGTGTAAACAGGGTGGAGACCCAGTACTTC,CASSVNRVETQYF,TRBV6-1,TRBJ2-5,NA,NA
TGCGCCAGAAAAAAATCCGGGACAGGGGGCTTTGGTGGCAATCAGCCCCAGCATTTT,CARKKSGTGGFGGNQPQHF,TRBV10-1,TRBJ1-5,NA,TRBD1
TGCGCCAGCAGCCCCTCCGGACTAGCGGGAGTGATAAGGCGGTACAATGAGCAGTTCTTC,CASSPSGLAGVIRRYNEQFF,TRBV4-1,TRBJ2-1,NA,TRBD2
TGTGCCAGCAGCCGCCAGGGACAGGGATATGGCTACACCTTC,CASSRQGQGYGYTF,TRBV11-1,TRBJ1-2,NA,TRBD1
TGTGCCAGTAGTCCGAAGGAACGGACAGGGACATACGAGCAGTACTTC,CASSPKERTGTYEQYF,TRBV19,TRBJ2-7,NA,TRBD1
TGCGCCAGCAGCTCCGGACTAGCGGGGATGTACGAGCAGTACTTC,CASSSGLAGMYEQYF,TRBV5-1,TRBJ2-7,NA,TRBD2
TGTGCCAGCAGCCTTTCCGGAGGCGGCGTTTTGACAACGAACTATGGCTACACCTTC,CASSLSGGGVLTTNYGYTF,TRBV9,TRBJ1-2,NA,NA
TGCGCCAGCAGCTTGGATCGGGGGTGGACTGAAGCTTTCTTT,CASSLDRGWTEAFF,TRBV5-1,TRBJ1-1,once,NA
TGTGCCAGCAGACGGGACAGGAGCCAATTCAACACTGAAGCTTTCTTT,CASRRDRSQFNTEAFF,TRBV7-9,TRBJ1-1,NA,TRBD1